What follows describes a single T cell receptor (beta chain). Its antigen is unidentified. The data stem from a study of OX40 agonist ivuxolimab in advanced cancers. Study overall: The study enrolled dose-escalation patients with hepatocellular carcinoma, melanoma, renal cell or head and neck cancer. Prior therapy, whether anti-PD-1, anti-PD-L1 or anti-CTLA-4, was allowed, and about 39% had some.

V dropped 8 bases and J dropped 2; count of bases not matched to a gene: 0. CDR3 size: 13 residues. Germline CDR1 reads MNHEY; CDR2 reads SVGAGI. The study's findings and limits: Relative to CD4+ cells, CD8+ T cells on average had more expanded clones.

Systemic immunosuppression or a history of autoimmune disease excluded patients. Here immunoSEQ multiplex PCR was the method, and the copy in TCRdb shows in-frame clones only, minus some. The sample has 60,000 to 70,000 clones; around 88% are singletons. The sample here was CD4+ or CD8+ T cells sorted from blood, taken in a trial of the OX40 agonist ivuxolimab. The chain is built from TRBV6-5 and TRBJ1-4; 9 nucleotides align to TRBD1. This TCR was recovered from an adult with an advanced solid tumor such as melanoma, head and neck, liver or kidney cancer. The CDR3 sequence is CASGTGTNEKLFF. For the CDR3, the DNA is TGTGCCAGCGGGACAGGGACTAATGAAAAACTGTTTTTT.